Sequencing of this T cell receptor (beta chain) was carried out in a study of CD8 T cells in ankylosing spondylitis. TCR beta libraries were made by quantitative 5'-RACE with molecular barcodes. TCRdb ran MiXCR on the 5' RACE reads and lists one entry per CDR3 protein. The sample consists of roughly 180,000 distinct CDR3 sequences, approximately 9.9% of them appearing once. Overall study results and limits: Clones linked to the disease showed a CD8+ phenotype. They occurred at relatively low frequencies in peripheral blood.

Many counts were recorded for this clonotype. The antigen is undetermined. This sequence originates from a female donor with ankylosing spondylitis or in good health (not recorded which). The material sequenced was blood, either unsorted or a sorted T cell fraction (not recorded which).

The DNA of the CDR3 is TGTGCCAGCAGTTTGTACCTAGCGGCCTTCGACGGGGAGCTGTTTTTT. Its protein is CASSLYLAAFDGELFF. V usage is TRBV12-3 or TRBV12-4 and J usage is TRBJ2-2; TRBD2 agrees at 7 bases. The CDR3 consists of 16 residues. V was pared by 3 bases and J by 7 bases, with 11 bases of the junction left unmatched.